The source of this T cell receptor (beta chain) is a study of breast tumors, draining lymph nodes, adjacent tissues. Study results and limitations: Data fit most tumor T cells coming from lymph node, expanding in tumor. The lymph node origin of tumor T cells was framed as consistent with a hypothesis, not demonstrated. Tumors had less TCR diversity than lymph nodes, more than nontumor tissue. Tumor and nontumor repertoires were significantly more similar in luminal-like than in basal-like breast cancer.

Notes on this clonotype: Its antigen is not identified.

V lost 5 bases and J 15 bases, leaving 20 bases between the germline ends. Germline assignment: CDR1 DFQATT and CDR2 SNEGSKA (reference sequence). The CDR3 totals 12 residues. Axillary draining lymph nodes of breast cancer patients supplied the node samples. Via MiXCR, TCRdb re-called the multiplex PCR reads, giving one row per CDR3 protein. The sample contains about 230,000 distinct CDR3 sequences, around 32% of which appear only once. The sample taken for sequencing was axillary lymph node tissue. The chain is built from TRBV20-1 and TRBJ2-1; D may match TRBD1 or TRBD2 (5 bases each). This clonotype was obtained from a female donor with breast cancer. Some clones in this sample may be carry-over from other donors' samples. The CDR3: CSAGRDPGRPFF. CDR3 nucleotides: TGCAGTGCTGGCAGGGATCCGGGAAGGCCGTTCTTC.